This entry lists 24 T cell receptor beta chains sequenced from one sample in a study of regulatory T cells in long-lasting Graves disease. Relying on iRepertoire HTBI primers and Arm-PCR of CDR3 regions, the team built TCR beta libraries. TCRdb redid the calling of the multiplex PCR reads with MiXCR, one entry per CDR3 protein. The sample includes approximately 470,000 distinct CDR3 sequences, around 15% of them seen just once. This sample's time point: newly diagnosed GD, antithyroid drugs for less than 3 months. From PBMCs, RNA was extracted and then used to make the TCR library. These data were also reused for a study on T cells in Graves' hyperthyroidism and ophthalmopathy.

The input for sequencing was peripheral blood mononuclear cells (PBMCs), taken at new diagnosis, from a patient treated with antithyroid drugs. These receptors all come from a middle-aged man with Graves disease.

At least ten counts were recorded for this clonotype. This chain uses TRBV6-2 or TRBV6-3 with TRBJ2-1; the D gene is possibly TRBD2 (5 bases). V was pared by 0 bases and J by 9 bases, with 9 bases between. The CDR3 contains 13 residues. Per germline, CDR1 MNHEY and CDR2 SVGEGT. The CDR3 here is CASSYSWELEQFF. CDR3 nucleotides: TGTGCCAGCAGTTACTCCTGGGAGCTTGAGCAGTTCTTC.

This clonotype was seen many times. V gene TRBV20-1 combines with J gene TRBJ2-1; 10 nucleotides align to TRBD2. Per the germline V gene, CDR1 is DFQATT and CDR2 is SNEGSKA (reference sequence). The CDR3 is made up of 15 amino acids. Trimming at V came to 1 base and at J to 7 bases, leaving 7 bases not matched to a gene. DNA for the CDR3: TGCAGTGCTAGAGGGGGAGCTAGCGGGAGAAATGAGCAGTTCTTC. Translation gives CSARGGASGRNEQFF.

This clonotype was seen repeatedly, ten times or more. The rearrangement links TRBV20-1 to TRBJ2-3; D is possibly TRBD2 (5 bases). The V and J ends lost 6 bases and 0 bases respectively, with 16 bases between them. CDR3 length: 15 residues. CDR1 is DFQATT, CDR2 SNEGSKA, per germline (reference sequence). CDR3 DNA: TGCAGTGCCCCCTCGGGCGGGCCAAGCACAGATACGCAGTATTTT. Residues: CSAPSGGPSTDTQYF.

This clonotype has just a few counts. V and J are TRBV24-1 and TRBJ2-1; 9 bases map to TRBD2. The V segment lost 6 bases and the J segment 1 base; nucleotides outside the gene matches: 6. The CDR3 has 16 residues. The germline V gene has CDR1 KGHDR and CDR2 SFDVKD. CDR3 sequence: CATSTVSGSSYNEQFF. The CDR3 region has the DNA TGTGCCACCAGTACGGTTAGCGGGAGTTCCTACAATGAGCAGTTCTTC.

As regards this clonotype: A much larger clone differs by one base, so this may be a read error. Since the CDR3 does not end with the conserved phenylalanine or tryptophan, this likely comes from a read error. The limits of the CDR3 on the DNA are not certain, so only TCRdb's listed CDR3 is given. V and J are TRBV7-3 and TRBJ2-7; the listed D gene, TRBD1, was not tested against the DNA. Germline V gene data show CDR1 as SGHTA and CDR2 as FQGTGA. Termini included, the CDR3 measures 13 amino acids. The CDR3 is CASSPLVGDTQYL.

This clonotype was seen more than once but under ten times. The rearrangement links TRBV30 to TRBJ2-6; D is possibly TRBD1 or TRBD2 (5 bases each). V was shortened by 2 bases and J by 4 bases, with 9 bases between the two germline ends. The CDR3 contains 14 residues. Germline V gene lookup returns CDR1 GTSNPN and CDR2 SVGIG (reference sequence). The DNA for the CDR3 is TGTGCCTGGAGTCCCGGGGCCGGGGCCAACGTCCTGACTTTC. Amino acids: CAWSPGAGANVLTF.

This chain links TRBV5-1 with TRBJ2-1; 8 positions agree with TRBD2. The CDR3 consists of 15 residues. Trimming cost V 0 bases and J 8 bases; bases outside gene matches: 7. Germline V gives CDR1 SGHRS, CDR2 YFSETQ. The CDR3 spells CASSLGLAGVHEQFF. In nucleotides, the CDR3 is TGCGCCAGCAGCTTGGGGCTAGCGGGCGTACATGAGCAGTTCTTC.

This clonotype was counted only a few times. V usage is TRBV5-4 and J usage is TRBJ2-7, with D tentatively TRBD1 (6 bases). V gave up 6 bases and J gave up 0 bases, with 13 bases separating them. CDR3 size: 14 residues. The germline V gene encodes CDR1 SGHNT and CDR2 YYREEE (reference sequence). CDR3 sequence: CASTPEGGSYEQYF. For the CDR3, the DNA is TGTGCCAGCACCCCAGAAGGGGGCTCCTACGAGCAGTACTTC. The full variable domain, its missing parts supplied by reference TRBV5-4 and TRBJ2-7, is ETGVTQSPTHLIKTRGQQVTLRCSSQSGHNTVSWYQQALGQGPQFIFQYYREEENGRGNFPPRFSGLQFPNYSSELNVNALELDDSALYLCASTPEGGSYEQYFGPGTRLTVT.

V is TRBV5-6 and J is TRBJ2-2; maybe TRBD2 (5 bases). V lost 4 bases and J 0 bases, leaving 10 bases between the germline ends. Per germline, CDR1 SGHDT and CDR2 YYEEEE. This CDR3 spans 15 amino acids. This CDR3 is CASSPGLSNTGELFF. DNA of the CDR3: TGTGCCAGCAGCCCAGGACTGTCGAACACCGGGGAGCTGTTTTTT.

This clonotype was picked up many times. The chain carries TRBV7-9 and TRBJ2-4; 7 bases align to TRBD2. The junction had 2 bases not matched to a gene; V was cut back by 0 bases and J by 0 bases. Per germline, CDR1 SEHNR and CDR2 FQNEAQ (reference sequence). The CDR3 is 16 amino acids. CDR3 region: CASSLASGLAKNIQYF. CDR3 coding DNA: TGTGCCAGCAGCTTAGCTAGCGGGCTAGCCAAAAACATTCAGTACTTC.

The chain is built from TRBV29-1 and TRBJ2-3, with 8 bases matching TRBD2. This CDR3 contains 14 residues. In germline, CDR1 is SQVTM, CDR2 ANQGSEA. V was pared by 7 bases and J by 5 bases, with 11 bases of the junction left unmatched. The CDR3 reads CSGGGAGAGDTQYF. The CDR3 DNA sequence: TGCAGCGGCGGGGGAGCGGGAGCTGGAGATACGCAGTATTTT.

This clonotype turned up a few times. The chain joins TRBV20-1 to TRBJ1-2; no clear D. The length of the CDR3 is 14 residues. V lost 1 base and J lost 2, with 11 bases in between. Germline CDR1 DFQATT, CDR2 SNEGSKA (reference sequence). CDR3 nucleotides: TGCAGTGCTAGAGCCCAAGAGGAAAACTATGGCTACACCTTC. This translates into CSARAQEENYGYTF.

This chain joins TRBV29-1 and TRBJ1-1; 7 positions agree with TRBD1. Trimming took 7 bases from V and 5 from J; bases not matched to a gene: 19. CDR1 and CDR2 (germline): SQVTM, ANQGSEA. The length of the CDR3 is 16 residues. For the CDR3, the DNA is TGCAGCGGGATCATATGGGACAGTCAAAGTGGGACTGAAGCTTTCTTT. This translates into CSGIIWDSQSGTEAFF.

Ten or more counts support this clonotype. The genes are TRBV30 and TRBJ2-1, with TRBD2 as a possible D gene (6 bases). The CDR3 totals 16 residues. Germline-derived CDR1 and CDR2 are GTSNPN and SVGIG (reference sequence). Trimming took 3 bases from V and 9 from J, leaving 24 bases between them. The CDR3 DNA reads TGTGCCTGGAGCCATCCGGGGTTGCGGGAAGAAGGTGAGCAGTTCTTC. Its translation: CAWSHPGLREEGEQFF.

DNA for the CDR3: TGTGCCAGCAGTAACCTGGACAGGGGCGATGAGCAGTTCTTC. Amino acid sequence: CASSNLDRGDEQFF. V is TRBV2 and J is TRBJ2-1, with TRBD1 identical over 9 bases. V lost 5 bases, J lost 8 bases, and 7 bases stayed unmatched. Germline-derived CDR1 and CDR2 are SNHLY and FYNNEI. The CDR3 is made up of 14 amino acids.

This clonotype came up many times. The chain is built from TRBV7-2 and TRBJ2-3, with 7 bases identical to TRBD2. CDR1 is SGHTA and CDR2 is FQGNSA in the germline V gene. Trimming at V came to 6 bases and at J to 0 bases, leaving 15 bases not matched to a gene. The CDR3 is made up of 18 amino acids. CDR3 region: CASRTQGLTILSTDTQYF. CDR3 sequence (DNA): TGTGCCAGCAGAACTCAGGGACTAACCATTTTAAGCACAGATACGCAGTATTTT.

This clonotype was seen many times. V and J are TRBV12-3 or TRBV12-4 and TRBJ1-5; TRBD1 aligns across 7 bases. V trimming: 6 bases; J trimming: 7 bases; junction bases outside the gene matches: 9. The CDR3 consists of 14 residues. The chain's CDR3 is CASSLTGEGQPQHF. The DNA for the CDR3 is TGTGCCAGCAGCCTAACAGGGGAAGGACAGCCCCAGCATTTT.

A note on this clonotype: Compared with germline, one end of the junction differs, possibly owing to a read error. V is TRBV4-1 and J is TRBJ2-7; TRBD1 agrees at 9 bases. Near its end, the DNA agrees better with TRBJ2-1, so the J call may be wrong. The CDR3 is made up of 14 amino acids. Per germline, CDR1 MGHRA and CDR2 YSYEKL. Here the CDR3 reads CASSPRDRVDEQFF. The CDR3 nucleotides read TGTGCCAGCAGCCCCCGGGACAGGGTGGATGAGCAGTTCTTC.

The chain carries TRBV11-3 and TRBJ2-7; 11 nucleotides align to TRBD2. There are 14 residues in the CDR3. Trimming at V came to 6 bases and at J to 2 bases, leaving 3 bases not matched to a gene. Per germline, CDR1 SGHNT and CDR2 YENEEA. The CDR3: CASRSSGRAYEQYF. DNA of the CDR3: TGTGCCAGCAGAAGTAGCGGGAGGGCCTACGAGCAGTACTTC.

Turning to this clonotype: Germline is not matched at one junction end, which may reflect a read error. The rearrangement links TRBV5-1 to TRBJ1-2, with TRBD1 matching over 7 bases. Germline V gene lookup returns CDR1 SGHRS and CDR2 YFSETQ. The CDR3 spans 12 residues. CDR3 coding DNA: TGCGCCAGCAGCCCACAGGGGAATGGCTACATCTTC. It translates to CASSPQGNGYIF.

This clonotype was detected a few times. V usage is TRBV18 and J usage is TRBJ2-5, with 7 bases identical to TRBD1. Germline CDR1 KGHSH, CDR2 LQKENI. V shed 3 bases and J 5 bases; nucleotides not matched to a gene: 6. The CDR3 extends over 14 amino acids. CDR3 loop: CASSPEGAYETQYF. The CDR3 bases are TGTGCCAGCTCACCCGAGGGGGCGTATGAGACCCAGTACTTC.

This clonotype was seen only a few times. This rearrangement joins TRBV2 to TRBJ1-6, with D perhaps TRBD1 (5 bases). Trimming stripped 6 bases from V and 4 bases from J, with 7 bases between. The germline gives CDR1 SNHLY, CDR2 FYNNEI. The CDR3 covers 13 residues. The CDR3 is CASSRDYNSPLHF. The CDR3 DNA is TGTGCCAGCAGCAGGGATTATAATTCACCCCTCCACTTT.

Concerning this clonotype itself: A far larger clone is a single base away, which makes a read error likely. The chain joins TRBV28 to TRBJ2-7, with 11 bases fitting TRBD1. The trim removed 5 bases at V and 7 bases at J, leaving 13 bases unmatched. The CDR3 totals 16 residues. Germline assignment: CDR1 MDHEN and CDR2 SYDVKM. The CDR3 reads CASSQLGWTGGNEQYF. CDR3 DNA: TGTGCCAGCAGTCAACTAGGGTGGACAGGGGGCAATGAGCAGTACTTC.

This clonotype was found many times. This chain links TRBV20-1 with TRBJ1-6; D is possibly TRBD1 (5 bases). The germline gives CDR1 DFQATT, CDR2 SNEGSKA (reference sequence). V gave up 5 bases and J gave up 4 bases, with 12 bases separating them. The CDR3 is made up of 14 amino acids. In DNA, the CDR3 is TGCAGTGCTGACGGGACTGAATATAATTCACCCCTCCACTTT. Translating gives CSADGTEYNSPLHF.